This TCR beta chain originates from a study of blood T cell repertoires in COVID-19. Study-level information: Nucleic acid was either cDNA or gDNA, and it came from T cells, B-cell-depleted T cells, or PBMCs.

This clone has just one count. V lost 4 bases to trimming and J lost 2 bases; unmatched junction nucleotides: 12. CDR3 length: 18 amino acids. Per germline, CDR1 SGHRS and CDR2 YFSETQ. The method was immunoSEQ multiplex PCR; TCRdb's version includes in-frame clones alone and lacks a portion of them. The sample comprises around 310,000 clones, around nine tenths of which are singletons, and roughly 4% rests with the top ten. Sequenced input: peripheral blood. The sequence was collected from a woman between 45 and 65 years old with active or convalescent COVID-19. The chain joins TRBV5-1 to TRBJ2-2; TRBD2 agrees at 9 bases. Here the CDR3 DNA reads TGCGCCAGCAGCGATAGGACTAGCGCCTATTCCAACACCGGGGAGCTGTTTTTT. As protein: CASSDRTSAYSNTGELFF. The full variable domain, its missing parts supplied by reference TRBV5-1 and TRBJ2-2, is KAGVTQTPRYLIKTRGQQVTLSCSPISGHRSVSWYQQTPGQGLQFLFEYFSETQRNKGNFPGRFSGRQFSNSRSEMNVSTLELGDSALYLCASSDRTSAYSNTGELFFGEGSRLTVL.